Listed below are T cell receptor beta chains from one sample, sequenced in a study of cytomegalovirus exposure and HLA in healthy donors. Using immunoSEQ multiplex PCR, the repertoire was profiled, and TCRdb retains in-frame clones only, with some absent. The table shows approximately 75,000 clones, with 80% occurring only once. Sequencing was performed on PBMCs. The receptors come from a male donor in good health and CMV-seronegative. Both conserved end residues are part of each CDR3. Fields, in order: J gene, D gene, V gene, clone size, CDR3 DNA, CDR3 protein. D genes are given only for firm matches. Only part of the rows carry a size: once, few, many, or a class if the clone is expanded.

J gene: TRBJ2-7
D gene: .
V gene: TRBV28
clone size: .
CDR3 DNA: TGTGCCAGCAGTTTGGCCGTTAGCGCCCAGAGCTCCTACGAGCAGTACTTC
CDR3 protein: CASSLAVSAQSSYEQYF

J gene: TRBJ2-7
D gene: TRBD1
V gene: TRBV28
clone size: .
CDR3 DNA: TGTGCCAGCAGTTTCGGGGACAGGGACCCCTACGAGCAGTACTTC
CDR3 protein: CASSFGDRDPYEQYF

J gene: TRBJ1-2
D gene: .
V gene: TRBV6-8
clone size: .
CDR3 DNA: TGTGCCAGTCGGGGGGTAAAAACCTATTGTCGCTACACCTTC
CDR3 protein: CASRGVKTYCRYTF

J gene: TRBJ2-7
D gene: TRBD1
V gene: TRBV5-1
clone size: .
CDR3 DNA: TGCGCCAGCAGGAACGGACAGGGCTCCTACGAGCAGTACTTC
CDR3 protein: CASRNGQGSYEQYF

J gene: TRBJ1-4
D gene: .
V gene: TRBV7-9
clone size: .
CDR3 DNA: TGTGCCAGCAACGCGGACAGAAGTAATGAAAAACTGTTTTTT
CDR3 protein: CASNADRSNEKLFF

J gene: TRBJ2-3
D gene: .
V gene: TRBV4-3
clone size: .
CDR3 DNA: TGCGCCAGCAGCCAAGATTTCGGGGTCTTACCCACCCCAAGCACAGATACGCAGTATTTT
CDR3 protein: CASSQDFGVLPTPSTDTQYF

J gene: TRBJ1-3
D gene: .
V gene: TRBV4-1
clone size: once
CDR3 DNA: TGCGCCAGCAGCCAAGACCGGACAGTAGGAAACACCATATATTTT
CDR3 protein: CASSQDRTVGNTIYF

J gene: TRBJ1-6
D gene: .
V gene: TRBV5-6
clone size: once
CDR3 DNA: TGTGCCAGCAGCCCACCCTCTCGGGGTATGCCACCCCTCCACTTT
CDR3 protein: CASSPPSRGMPPLHF

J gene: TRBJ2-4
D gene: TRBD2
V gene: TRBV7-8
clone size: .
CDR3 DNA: TGTGCCAGCAAATTAGGGGCTAGCGGGAGTCTAGGCAAAAACATTCAGTACTTC
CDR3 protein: CASKLGASGSLGKNIQYF

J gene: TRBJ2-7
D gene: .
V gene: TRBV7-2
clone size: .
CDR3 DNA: TGTGCCAGCAGCTTAGACCACAGGAGCGAGCAGTACTTC
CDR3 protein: CASSLDHRSEQYF

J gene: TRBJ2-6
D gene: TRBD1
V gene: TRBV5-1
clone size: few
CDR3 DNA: TGCGCCAGCAGCCCGGACAGGGACGGCTCTGGGGCCAACGTCCTGACTTTC
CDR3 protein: CASSPDRDGSGANVLTF

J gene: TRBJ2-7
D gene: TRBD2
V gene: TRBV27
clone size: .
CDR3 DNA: TGTGCCAGCAGTTTGATAGCGGGAGAGGTTCCCTACGAGCAGTACTTC
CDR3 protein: CASSLIAGEVPYEQYF

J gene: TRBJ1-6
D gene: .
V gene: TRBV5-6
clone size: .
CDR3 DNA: TGTGCCAGCAGCTTGGCACCCGGGGGATATAATTCACCCCTCCACTTT
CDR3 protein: CASSLAPGGYNSPLHF

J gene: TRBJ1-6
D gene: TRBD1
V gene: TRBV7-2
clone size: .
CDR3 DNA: TGTGCCAGCAGCCGTGAGACAGGGCCTTATAATTCACCCCTCAACTTT
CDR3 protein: CASSRETGPYNSPLNF

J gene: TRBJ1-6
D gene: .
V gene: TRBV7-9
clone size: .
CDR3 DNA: TGTGCCAGCAGCTTATCCCCACAGGGTGGTTCACCCCTCCACTTT
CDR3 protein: CASSLSPQGGSPLHF

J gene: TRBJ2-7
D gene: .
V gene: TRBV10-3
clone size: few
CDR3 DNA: TGTGCCATCAGTGGGGCCCGCAACTACGAGCAGTACTTC
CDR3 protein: CAISGARNYEQYF

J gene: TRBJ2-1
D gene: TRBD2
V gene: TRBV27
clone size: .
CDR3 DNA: TGTGCCAGCAGATTATTCGGGACTAGGGGAGTCATCAATGAGCAGTTCTTC
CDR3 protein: CASRLFGTRGVINEQFF

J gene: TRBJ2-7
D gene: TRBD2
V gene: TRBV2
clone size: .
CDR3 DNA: TGTGCCAGCTTAACTAGCGGTTTTGGCGAGCAGTACTTC
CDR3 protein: CASLTSGFGEQYF

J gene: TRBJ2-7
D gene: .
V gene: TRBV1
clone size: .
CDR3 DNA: TGCACCAGCAGCCAATTTCGAGCCTCGGGGTACGAGCAGTACTTC
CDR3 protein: CTSSQFRASGYEQYF

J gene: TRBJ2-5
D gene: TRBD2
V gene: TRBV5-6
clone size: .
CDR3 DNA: TGTGCCAGCAGCTTGGGGACTAGCACGGAGACCCAGTACTTC
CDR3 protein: CASSLGTSTETQYF

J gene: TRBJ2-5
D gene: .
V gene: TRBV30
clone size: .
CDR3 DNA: TGTGCCTGGTGGCGCGTTAGCGGCGGGGCCCAGTACTTC
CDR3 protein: CAWWRVSGGAQYF

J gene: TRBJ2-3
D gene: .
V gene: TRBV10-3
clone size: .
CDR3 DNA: TGTGCCATCAGTGGTGGGCCCGGTACGCAGTATTTT
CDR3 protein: CAISGGPGTQYF

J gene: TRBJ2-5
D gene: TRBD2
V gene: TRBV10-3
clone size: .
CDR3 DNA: TGTGCCATCAGTGAGCGCCTAGCGGTTCAAGAGACCCTGTACTTC
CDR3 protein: CAISERLAVQETLYF

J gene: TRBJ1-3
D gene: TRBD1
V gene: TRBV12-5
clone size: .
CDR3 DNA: TGTGCTAGTGGTTTGGGGACAGGCCTCTCTTCCCATGCCGGAAACACCATATATTTT
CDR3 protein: CASGLGTGLSSHAGNTIYF

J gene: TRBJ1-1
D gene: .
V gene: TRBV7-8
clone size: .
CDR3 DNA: TGTGCCAGCAGCCTCGGGGGGTCCACTGAAGCTTTCTTT
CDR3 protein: CASSLGGSTEAFF

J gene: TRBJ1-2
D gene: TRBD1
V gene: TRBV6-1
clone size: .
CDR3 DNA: TGTGCCAGCAGTGAAGCGGGACAGGGCCTATCCTATGGCTACACCTTC
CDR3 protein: CASSEAGQGLSYGYTF

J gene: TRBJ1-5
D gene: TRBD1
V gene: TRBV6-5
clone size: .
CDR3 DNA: TGTGCCAGCAAGAGGGGGCCAAATCAGCCCCAGCATTTT
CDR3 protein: CASKRGPNQPQHF

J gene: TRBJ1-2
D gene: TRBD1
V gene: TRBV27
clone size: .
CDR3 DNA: TGTGCCAGCAGTTCCCCAGGGGACAGCTATGGCTACACCTTC
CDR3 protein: CASSSPGDSYGYTF

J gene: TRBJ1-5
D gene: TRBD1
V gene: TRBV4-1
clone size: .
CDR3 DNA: TGCGCCAGCAGCCAAGTCGGACAGGGCGATCAGCCCCAGCATTTT
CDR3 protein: CASSQVGQGDQPQHF

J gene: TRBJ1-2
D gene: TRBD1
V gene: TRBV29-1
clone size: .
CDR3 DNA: TGCAGCGTTGAAGGGGACAGGGTACGGTATGGCTACACCTTC
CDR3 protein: CSVEGDRVRYGYTF

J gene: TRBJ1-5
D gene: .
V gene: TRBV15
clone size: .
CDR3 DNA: TGTGCCACCAGCAGCCCCTTAGATGGGGAGGGGAATCAGCCCCAGCATTTT
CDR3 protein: CATSSPLDGEGNQPQHF

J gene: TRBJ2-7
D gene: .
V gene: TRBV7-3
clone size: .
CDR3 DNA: TGTGCCAGCAGCTTTTTAGCGTATCCTTTCCGCTTC
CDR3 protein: CASSFLAYPFRF

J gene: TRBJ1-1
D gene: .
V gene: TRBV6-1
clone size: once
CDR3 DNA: TGTGCCAGCAGTGGACAAGGTCTGGCGAACACTGAAGCTTTCTTT
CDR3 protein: CASSGQGLANTEAFF

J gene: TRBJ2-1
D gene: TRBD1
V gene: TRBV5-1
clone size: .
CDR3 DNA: TGCGCCAGCAGCTTGAGCGACAGGGGAGCGGGTAAGGATGAGCAGTTCTTC
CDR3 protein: CASSLSDRGAGKDEQFF

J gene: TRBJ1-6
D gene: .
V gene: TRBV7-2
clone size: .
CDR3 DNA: TGTGCCAGCCGAATGAGTTCCTATAATTCACCCCTCCACTTT
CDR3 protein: CASRMSSYNSPLHF

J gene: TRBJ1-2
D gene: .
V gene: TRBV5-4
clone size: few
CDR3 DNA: TGTGCCAGCAGCTTGAGTTCAGGAGGCTATGGCTACCCCTTC
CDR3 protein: CASSLSSGGYGYPF

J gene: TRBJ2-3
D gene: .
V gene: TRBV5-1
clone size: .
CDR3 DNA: TGCGCCAGCAGCCTACGATCAGATACGCAGTATTTT
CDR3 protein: CASSLRSDTQYF

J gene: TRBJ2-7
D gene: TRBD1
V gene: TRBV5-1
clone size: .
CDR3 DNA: TGCGCCAGCAGCTTCCATCTTAGCCGGGACAGCTCCTACGAGCAGTACTTC
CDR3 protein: CASSFHLSRDSSYEQYF

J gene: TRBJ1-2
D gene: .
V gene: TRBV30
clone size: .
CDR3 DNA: TGTGCCTGGAGTGTACTGGGGGCCCCGGGTAATGGCTACACCTTC
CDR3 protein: CAWSVLGAPGNGYTF

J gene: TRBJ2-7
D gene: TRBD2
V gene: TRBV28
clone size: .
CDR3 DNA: TGTGCCAGCAGTTTATGGCTAGCGGGAGGCAACGAGCAGTACTTC
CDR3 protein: CASSLWLAGGNEQYF

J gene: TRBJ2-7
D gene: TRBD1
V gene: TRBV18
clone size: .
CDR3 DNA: TGTGCCAGCTCACAGGGACAGCCTCTTTACTCCTACGAGCAGTACTTC
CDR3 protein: CASSQGQPLYSYEQYF

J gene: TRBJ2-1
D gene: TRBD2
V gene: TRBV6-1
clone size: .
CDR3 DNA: TGTGCCAGCAGTGCTTATAGCGGGGGGGGGTACAATGAGCAGTTCTTC
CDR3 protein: CASSAYSGGGYNEQFF

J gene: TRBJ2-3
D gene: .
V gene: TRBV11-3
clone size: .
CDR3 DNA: TGTGCCAGCAGCTTAGACCAAACAGATACGCAGTATTTT
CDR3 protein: CASSLDQTDTQYF

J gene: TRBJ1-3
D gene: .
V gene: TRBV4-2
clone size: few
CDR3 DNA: TGTGCCAGCAGCCAGGCAAACAGGGATCTGGTCACCATATATTTT
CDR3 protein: CASSQANRDLVTIYF

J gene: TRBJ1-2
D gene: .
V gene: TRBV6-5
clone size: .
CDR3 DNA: TGTGCCAGCAGAGGTAGCAGGGTCTTAGGGGGTGGCTACACCTTC
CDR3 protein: CASRGSRVLGGGYTF

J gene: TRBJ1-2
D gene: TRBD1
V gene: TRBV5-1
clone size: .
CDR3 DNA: TGCGCCAGCAGCCCGGGACAGGGAAGCGGCTACACCTTC
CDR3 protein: CASSPGQGSGYTF

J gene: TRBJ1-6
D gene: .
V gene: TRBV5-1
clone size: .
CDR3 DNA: TGCGCCAGCAGCGACACAGGGCGGGTTTCACCCCTCCACTTT
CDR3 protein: CASSDTGRVSPLHF

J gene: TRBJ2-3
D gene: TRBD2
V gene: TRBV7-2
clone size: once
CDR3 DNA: TGTGCCAGCAGCTTTACTAGCGGGATATGGGATACGCAGTATTTT
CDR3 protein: CASSFTSGIWDTQYF

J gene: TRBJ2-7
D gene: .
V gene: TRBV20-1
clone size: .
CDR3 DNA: TGCAGTGCGCTAACCAACGTCGGGCAGTACTTC
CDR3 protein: CSALTNVGQYF

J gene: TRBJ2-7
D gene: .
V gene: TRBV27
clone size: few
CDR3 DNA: TGTGCCAGTTCCTCCTCCTACGAGCAGTACTTC
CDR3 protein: CASSSSYEQYF

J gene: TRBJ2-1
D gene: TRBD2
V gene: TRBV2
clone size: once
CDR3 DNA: TGTGCCAGCAGTGAAATAACTAGCGGGGGACGGGAGCAGTTCTTC
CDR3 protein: CASSEITSGGREQFF

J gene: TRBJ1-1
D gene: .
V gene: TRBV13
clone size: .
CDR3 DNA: TGTGCCAGCAGCTTGTTGCAGGGCGGTGAAGCTTTCTTT
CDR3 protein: CASSLLQGGEAFF

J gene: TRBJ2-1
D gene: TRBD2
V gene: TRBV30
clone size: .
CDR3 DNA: TGTGCCTGGAGTGTACTAGCGGGGAGTGAGCAGTTCTTC
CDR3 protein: CAWSVLAGSEQFF

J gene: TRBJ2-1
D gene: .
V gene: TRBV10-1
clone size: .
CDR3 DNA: TGCGCCAGCAGCGTGGCAAGCCGCGGTGAGCAGTTCTTC
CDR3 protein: CASSVASRGEQFF

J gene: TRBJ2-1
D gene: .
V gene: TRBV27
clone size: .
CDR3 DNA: TGTGCCAGCAGTTTTGGATCCCAGCGCTCCTACAATGAGCAGTTCTTC
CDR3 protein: CASSFGSQRSYNEQFF

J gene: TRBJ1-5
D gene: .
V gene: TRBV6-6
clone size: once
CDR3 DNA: TGTGCCAGCAGGCCCGGTGGACCCGGGGGCAATCAGCCCCAGCATTTT
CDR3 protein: CASRPGGPGGNQPQHF

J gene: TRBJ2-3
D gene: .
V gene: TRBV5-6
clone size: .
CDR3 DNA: TGTGCCAGCAGCTTGGGCTTAGGGGGCACAGATACGCAGTATTTT
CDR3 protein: CASSLGLGGTDTQYF

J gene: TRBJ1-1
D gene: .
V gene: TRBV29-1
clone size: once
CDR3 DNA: TGCAGCGTTCAGAATCGTGAAGCTTTCTTT
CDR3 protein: CSVQNREAFF

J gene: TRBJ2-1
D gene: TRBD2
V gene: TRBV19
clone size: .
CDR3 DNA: TGTGCCAGTAGTACAATAGCGGGAGCGACATCCTACAATGAGCAGTTCTTC
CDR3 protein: CASSTIAGATSYNEQFF